This TCR beta chain was profiled in a study of blood T cells in healthy people across ages. This clonotype was observed a handful of times. CDR1 is SQVTM and CDR2 is ANQGSEA in the germline V gene. The CDR3 extends over 13 amino acids. The use of a sample-barcoded 5' primer and a J-beta primer mix characterized a second PCR of roughly 6 to 11 cycles. Via MiXCR, TCRdb re-called the 5' RACE reads, giving one row per CDR3 protein. The table records nearly 800,000 distinct CDR3 sequences, roughly 25% of them present only once. The same sample was also used in a study of T cells of mothers and their children.

The specimen sequenced was blood. The chain carries TRBV29-1 and TRBJ2-5; D is undetermined. With the DNA end fitting TRBJ2-1 better, the J assignment may be wrong. The sequence was collected from a boy between 10 and 17 years old in good health. The CDR3 region has the DNA TGCAGCGCATATGCAACGTTGGGTTTGGGGCAGTTCTTC. Translating it yields CSAYATLGLGQFF.